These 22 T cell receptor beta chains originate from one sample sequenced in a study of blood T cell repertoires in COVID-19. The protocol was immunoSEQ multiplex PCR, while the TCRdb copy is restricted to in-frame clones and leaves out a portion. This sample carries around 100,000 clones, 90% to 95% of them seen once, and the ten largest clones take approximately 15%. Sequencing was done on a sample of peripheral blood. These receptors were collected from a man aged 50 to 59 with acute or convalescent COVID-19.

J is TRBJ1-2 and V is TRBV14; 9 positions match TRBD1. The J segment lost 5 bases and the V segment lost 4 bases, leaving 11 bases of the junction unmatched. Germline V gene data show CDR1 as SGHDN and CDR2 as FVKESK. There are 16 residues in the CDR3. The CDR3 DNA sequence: TGTGCCAGCAGCCCTGCATTTCGGACAGGGGAGTATGGCTACACCTTC. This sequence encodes CASSPAFRTGEYGYTF.

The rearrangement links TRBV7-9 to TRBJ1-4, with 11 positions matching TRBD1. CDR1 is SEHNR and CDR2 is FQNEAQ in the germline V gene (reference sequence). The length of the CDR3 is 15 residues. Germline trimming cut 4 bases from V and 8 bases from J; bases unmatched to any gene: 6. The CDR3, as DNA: TGTGCCAGCAGCTACTCCGGGACAGGGGGGGAAAAACTGTTTTTT. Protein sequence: CASSYSGTGGEKLFF.

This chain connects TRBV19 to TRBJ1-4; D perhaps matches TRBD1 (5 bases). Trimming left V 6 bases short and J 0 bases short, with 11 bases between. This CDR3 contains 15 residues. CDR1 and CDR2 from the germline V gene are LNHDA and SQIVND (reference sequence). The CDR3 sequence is CASRNPTATNEKLFF. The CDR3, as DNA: TGTGCCAGTAGAAATCCGACAGCAACTAATGAAAAACTGTTTTTT.

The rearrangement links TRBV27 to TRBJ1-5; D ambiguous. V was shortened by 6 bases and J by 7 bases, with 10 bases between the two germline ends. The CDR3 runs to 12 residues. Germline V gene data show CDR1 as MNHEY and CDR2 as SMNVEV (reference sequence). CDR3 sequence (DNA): TGTGCCAGCAGCGTCTTGGGCCAGCCCCAGCATTTT. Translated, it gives CASSVLGQPQHF.

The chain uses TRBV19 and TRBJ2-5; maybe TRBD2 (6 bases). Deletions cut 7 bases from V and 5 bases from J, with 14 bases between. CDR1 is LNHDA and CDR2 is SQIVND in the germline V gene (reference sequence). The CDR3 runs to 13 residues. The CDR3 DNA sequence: TGTGCCAGTATATGGGCGGGGAGGGAGACCCAGTACTTC. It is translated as CASIWAGRETQYF.

CDR3 nucleotide sequence: TGTGCCAGCAGCCACCGGGACAGGGGCCTCACCGGGGAGCTGTTTTTT. This translates into CASSHRDRGLTGELFF. V gene TRBV7-9 combines with J gene TRBJ2-2; 10 nucleotides line up with TRBD1. J was trimmed by 4 bases and V by 5 bases; bases with no gene match: 7. The CDR3 totals 16 residues. The germline gives CDR1 SEHNR, CDR2 FQNEAQ (reference sequence).

In nucleotides, the CDR3 is TGTGCCATCAGTGATTCCGGGACTAGCGGGGGGCGAGAGCAGTTCTTC. It is translated as CAISDSGTSGGREQFF. The gene calls are TRBV10-3 and TRBJ2-1, with TRBD2 identical over 15 bases. V dropped 3 bases and J dropped 10; count of bases not matched to a gene: 7. CDR1 is ENHRY and CDR2 is SYGVKD in the germline V gene. The CDR3 totals 16 residues.

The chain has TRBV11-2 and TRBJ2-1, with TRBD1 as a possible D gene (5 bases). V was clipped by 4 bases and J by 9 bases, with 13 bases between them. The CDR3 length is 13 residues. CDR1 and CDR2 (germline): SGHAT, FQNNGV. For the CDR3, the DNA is TGTGCCAGCAGCTCCAACCAGGGCCGTGAGCAGTTCTTC. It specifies CASSSNQGREQFF.

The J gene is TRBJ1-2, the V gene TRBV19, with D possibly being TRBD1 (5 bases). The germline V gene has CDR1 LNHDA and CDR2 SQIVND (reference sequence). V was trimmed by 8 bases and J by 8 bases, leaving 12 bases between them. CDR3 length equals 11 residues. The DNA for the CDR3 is TGTGCCAGTTCGGGGGATTGGGGCTACACCTTC. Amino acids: CASSGDWGYTF.

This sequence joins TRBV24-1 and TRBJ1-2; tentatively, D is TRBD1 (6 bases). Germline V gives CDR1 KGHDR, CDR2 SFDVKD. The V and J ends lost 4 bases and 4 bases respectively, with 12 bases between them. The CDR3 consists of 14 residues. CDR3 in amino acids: CATSDPRGSYGYTF. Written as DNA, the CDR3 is TGTGCCACCAGTGACCCAAGGGGGAGCTATGGCTACACCTTC.

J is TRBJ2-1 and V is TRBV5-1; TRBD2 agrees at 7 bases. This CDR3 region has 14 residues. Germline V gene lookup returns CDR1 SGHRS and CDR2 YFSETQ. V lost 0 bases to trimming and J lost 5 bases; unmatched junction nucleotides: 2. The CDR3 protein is CASSLGGTNNEQFF. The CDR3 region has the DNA TGCGCCAGCAGCTTGGGGGGGACTAACAATGAGCAGTTCTTC.

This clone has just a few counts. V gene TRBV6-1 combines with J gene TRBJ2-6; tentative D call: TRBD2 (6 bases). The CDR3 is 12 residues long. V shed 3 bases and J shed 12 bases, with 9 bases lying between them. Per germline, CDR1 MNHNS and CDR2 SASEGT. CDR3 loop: CASSDGGIVLTF. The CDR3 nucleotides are TGTGCCAGCAGTGACGGGGGAATCGTCCTGACTTTC.

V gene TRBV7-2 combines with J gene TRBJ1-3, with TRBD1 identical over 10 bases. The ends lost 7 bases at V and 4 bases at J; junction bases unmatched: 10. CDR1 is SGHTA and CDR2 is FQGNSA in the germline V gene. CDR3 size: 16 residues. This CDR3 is CASTAQDRGNGNTIYF. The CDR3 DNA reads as TGTGCCAGCACCGCTCAGGACAGGGGGAACGGAAACACCATATATTTT.

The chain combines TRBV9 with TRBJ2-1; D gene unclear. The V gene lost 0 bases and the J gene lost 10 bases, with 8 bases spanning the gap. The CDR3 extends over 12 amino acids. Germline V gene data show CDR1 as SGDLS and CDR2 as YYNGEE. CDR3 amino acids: CASSVGWQEQFF. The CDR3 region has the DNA TGTGCCAGCAGCGTAGGGTGGCAAGAGCAGTTCTTC.

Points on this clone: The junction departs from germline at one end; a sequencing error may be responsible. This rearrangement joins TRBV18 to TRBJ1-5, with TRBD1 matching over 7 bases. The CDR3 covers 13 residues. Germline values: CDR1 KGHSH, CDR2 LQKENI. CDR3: CASSPDRAQAQHF. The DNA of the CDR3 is TGTGCCAGCTCACCCGACAGGGCTCAGGCCCAGCATTTT.

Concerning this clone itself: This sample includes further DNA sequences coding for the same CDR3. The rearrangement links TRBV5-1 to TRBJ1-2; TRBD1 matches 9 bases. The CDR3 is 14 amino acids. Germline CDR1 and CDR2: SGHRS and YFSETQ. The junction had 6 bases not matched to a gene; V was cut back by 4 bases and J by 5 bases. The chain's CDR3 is CASSLGDRGYGYTF. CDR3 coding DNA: TGCGCCAGCAGCCTTGGCGACAGGGGGTATGGCTACACCTTC.

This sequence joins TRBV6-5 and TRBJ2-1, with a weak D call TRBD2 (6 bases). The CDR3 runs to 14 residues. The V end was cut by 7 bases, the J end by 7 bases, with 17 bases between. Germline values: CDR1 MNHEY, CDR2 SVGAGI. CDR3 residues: CASTGTLPRNEQFF. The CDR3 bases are TGTGCCAGCACCGGGACTCTCCCGAGGAATGAGCAGTTCTTC.

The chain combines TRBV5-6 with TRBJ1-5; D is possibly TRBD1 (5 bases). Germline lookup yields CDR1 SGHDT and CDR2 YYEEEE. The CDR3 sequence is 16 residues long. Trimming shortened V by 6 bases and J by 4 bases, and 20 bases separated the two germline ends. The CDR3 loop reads CASTGWGGPTNQPQHF. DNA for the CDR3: TGTGCCAGCACGGGGTGGGGGGGACCGACGAATCAGCCCCAGCATTTT.

In DNA form, the CDR3 reads TGTGCCAGCGGTCCACAGGGGGGGCATGAAAAACTGTTTTTT. It specifies CASGPQGGHEKLFF. The J gene is TRBJ1-4, the V gene TRBV6-6, with 8 bases identical to TRBD1. This CDR3 is 14 amino acids long. Germline V gives CDR1 MNHNY, CDR2 SVGAGI (reference sequence). Trimming took 8 bases from V and 6 from J; bases not matched to a gene: 8.

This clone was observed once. DNA of the CDR3: TGTGCCATCAGCCAGGTCAACACTGAAGCTTTCTTT. Amino acid sequence: CAISQVNTEAFF. The rearrangement joins TRBV10-3 to TRBJ1-1; D is unclear. The V end lost 6 bases, the J end lost 2 bases, and 7 bases lay between the germline ends. Germline lookup yields CDR1 ENHRY and CDR2 SYGVKD. The CDR3 is made up of 12 amino acids.

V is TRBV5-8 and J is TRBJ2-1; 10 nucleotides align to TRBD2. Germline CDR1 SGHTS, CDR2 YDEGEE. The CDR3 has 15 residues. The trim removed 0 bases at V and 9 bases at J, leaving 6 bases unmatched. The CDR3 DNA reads TGTGCCAGCAGCTTGGTGCTAGCGGGGGCGGGTGAGCAGTTCTTC. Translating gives CASSLVLAGAGEQFF.

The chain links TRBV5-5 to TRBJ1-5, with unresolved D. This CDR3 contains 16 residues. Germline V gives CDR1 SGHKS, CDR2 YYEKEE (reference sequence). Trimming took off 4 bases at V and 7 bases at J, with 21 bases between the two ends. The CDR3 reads CASSPWAGGGPQPQHF. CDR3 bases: TGTGCCAGCAGCCCGTGGGCAGGTGGTGGGCCACAGCCCCAGCATTTT. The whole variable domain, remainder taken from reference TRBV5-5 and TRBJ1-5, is DAGVTQSPTHLIKTRGQQVTLRCSPISGHKSVSWYQQVLGQGPQFIFQYYEKEERGRGNFPDRFSARQFPNYSSELNVNALLLGDSALYLCASSPWAGGGPQPQHFGDGTRLSIL.